Listed below are T cell receptor beta chains from one sample, sequenced in a study of blood T cell repertoires in COVID-19. The table came from immunoSEQ multiplex PCR; TCRdb's copy has only in-frame clones and leaves some out. This sample carries approximately 100,000 clones, roughly 91% of them seen once, and the ten largest clones take roughly 6%. Sequencing input: peripheral blood. The receptor source for this set is a human donor in a cohort sampled during active COVID-19. CDR3s include the opening cysteine and the closing phenylalanine or tryptophan. The D gene is left open where the match is weak. Only some rows state a clone size, as once, few, many or a class for expanded clones.

>NA|TRBJ2-5|NA|TRBV9
CASSRGGVSVGETQYF
TGTGCCAGCAGCCGAGGAGGGGTTTCTGTGGGGGAGACCCAGTACTTC
>NA|TRBJ1-6|TRBD1|TRBV6-5
CASRALQGSSPLHF
TGTGCCAGCCGGGCGTTACAGGGGTCTTCACCCCTCCACTTT
>NA|TRBJ2-7|NA|TRBV7-2
CASSLDRSYEQYF
TGTGCCAGCAGCTTAGACAGATCCTACGAGCAGTACTTC
>NA|TRBJ1-2|NA|TRBV19
CASRDNDYGYTF
TGTGCCAGTAGGGACAACGACTATGGCTACACCTTC
>once|TRBJ1-1|TRBD1|TRBV10-2
CASGQGKNTEAFF
TGCGCCAGCGGACAGGGGAAGAACACTGAAGCTTTCTTT
>NA|TRBJ1-1|NA|TRBV5-1
CASSLEQLGHTEAFF
TGCGCCAGCAGCTTGGAGCAACTGGGGCACACTGAAGCTTTCTTT
>NA|TRBJ2-4|NA|TRBV2
CVTNPGDRLSFYF
TGTGTCACGAACCCTGGCGACAGGCTCTCCTTTTACTTC
>NA|TRBJ2-1|NA|TRBV28
CASAISQEAHYNEQFF
TGTGCCAGCGCAATTTCTCAGGAGGCCCACTACAATGAGCAGTTCTTC
>NA|TRBJ1-5|TRBD1|TRBV2
CASTRQGASLPQHF
TGTGCCAGCACCAGACAGGGGGCGAGTCTGCCCCAGCATTTT
>once|TRBJ1-6|NA|TRBV4-1
CASSRNRAVSSPLHF
TGCGCCAGCAGCCGCAACAGGGCGGTGAGTTCACCCCTCCACTTT
>NA|TRBJ1-3|NA|TRBV7-2
CASSSGGGTPSGNTIYF
TGTGCCAGCAGCTCGGGAGGGGGGACACCCTCTGGAAACACCATATATTTT
>NA|TRBJ1-1|NA|TRBV7-8
CASSLIPGYTEAFF
TGTGCCAGCAGCTTAATTCCGGGGTACACTGAAGCTTTCTTT
>NA|TRBJ2-7|TRBD2|TRBV7-2
CASRLAGGFYEQYF
TGTGCCAGCAGACTAGCGGGAGGGTTCTACGAGCAGTACTTC
>NA|TRBJ2-1|TRBD1|TRBV5-1
CASSLGWPSGGEQFF
TGCGCCAGCAGCCTTGGCTGGCCCTCAGGGGGTGAGCAGTTCTTC
>once|TRBJ1-1|TRBD1|TRBV6-5
CASSYKQGASTEAFF
TGTGCCAGCAGTTACAAACAGGGGGCCAGCACTGAAGCTTTCTTT
>NA|TRBJ2-7|NA|TRBV5-1
CASSFGQSSYEQYF
TGCGCCAGCAGCTTCGGACAGAGCTCCTACGAGCAGTACTTC
>NA|TRBJ2-7|NA|TRBV6-5
CASSPRQASSYEQYF
TGTGCCAGCAGTCCAAGACAGGCAAGCTCCTACGAGCAGTACTTC
>NA|TRBJ2-3|TRBD2|TRBV4-1
CASSQPSGGARSQYF
TGCGCCAGCAGCCAGCCTAGCGGGGGGGCTAGGTCGCAGTATTTT
>once|TRBJ2-1|NA|TRBV10-1
CASSEGPSGYDNEQFF
TGCGCCAGCAGTGAGGGGCCCTCGGGATACGACAATGAGCAGTTCTTC
>NA|TRBJ1-1|NA|TRBV19
CASSSGVNTEAFF
TGTGCCAGTAGTTCGGGAGTGAACACTGAAGCTTTCTTT
>NA|TRBJ1-6|NA|TRBV28
CASKPLAGWRNSPLHF
TGTGCCAGCAAGCCACTGGCGGGGTGGAGAAATTCACCCCTCCACTTT
>NA|TRBJ1-4|NA|TRBV15
CATRQGGEKLFF
TGTGCCACCCGGCAGGGCGGCGAAAAACTGTTTTTT
>NA|TRBJ2-7|TRBD1|TRBV14
CASSPDRVGEQYF
TGTGCCAGCAGCCCGGACAGGGTAGGCGAGCAGTACTTC
>NA|TRBJ2-2|NA|TRBV7-6
CASSSGSGTGELFF
TGTGCCAGCAGCTCGGGGTCTGGCACCGGGGAGCTGTTTTTT
>NA|TRBJ2-1|NA|TRBV7-6
CASSYAGAPYNEQFF
TGTGCCAGCAGCTACGCAGGGGCTCCCTACAATGAGCAGTTCTTC
>NA|TRBJ2-5|TRBD2|TRBV6-2/TRBV6-3
CASSYGGLPGTQYF
TGTGCCAGCAGTTACGGGGGACTACCCGGGACCCAGTACTTC
>NA|TRBJ2-5|NA|TRBV4-3
CASSQGLWEQETQYF
TGCGCCAGCAGCCAAGGGTTGTGGGAGCAAGAGACCCAGTACTTC